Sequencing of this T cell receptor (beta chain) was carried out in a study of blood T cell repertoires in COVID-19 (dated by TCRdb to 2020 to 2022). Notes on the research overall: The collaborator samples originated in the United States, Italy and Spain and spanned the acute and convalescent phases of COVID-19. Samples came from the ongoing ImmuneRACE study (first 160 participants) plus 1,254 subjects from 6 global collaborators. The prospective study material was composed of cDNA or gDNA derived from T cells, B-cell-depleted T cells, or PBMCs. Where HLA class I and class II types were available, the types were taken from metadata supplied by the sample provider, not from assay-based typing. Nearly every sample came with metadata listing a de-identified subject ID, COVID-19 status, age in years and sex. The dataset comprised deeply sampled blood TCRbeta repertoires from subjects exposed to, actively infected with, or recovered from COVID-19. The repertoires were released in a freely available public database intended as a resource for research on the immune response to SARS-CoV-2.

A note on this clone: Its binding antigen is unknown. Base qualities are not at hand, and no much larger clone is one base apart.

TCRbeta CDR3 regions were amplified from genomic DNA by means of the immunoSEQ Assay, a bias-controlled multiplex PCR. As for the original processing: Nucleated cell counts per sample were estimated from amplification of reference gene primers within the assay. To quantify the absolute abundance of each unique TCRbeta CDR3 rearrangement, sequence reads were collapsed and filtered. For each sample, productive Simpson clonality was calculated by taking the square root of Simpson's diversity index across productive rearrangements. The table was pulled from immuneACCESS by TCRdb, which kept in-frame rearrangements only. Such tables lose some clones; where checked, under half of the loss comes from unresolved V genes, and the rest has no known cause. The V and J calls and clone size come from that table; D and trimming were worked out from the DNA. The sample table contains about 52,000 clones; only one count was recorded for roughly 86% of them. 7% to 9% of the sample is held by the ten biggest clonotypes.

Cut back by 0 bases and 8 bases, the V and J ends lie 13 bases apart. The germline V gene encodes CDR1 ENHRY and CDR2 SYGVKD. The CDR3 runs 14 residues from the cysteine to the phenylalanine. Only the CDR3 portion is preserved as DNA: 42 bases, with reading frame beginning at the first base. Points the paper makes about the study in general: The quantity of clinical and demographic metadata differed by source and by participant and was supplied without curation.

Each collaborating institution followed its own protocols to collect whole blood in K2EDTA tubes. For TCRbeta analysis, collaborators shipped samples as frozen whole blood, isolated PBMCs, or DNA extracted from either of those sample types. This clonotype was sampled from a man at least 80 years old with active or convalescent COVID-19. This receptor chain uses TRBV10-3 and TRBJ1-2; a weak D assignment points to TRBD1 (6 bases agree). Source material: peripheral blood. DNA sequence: TGTGCCATCAGTGAGTCGGTCCAGGGGCGCGGCTACACCTTC. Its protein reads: CAISESVQGRGYTF.